Below, 21 T cell receptor beta chains from the same sample are listed, as sequenced in a study of neoadjuvant anti-PD-1 for oral cavity cancer. Sequencing was performed with immunoSEQ multiplex PCR; in TCRdb, only in-frame clones are kept and a portion is missing. Counted here are 6,000 to 9,500 clones, 48% occurring once; the ten biggest clones make up about 11%. The specimen comprised tumor tissue, sampled before nivolumab (anti-PD-1) treatment. These receptors were collected from a person between 35 and 79 years old with oral cavity squamous cell carcinoma.

This clone qualifies as medium-sized. This rearrangement joins TRBV15 to TRBJ1-4; D perhaps matches TRBD1 (5 bases). Germline CDR1 and CDR2: LNHNV and YYDKDF (reference sequence). Trimming took 2 bases from V and 3 from J, leaving 16 bases between them. This CDR3 has 17 residues. As DNA, the CDR3 is TGTGCCACCAGCAGACCTAGCGGGGGAAGGGCTAATGAAAAACTGTTTTTT. It codes for CATSRPSGGRANEKLFF.

The chain has TRBV7-8 and TRBJ1-5, with 8 bases aligning to TRBD1. CDR1 SGHVS and CDR2 FQNEAQ come from the germline V gene. V lost 4 bases, J lost 3 bases, and 2 bases stayed unmatched. The CDR3 has 14 amino acids. The CDR3 nucleotides are TGTGCCAGCAGCTGGGACAGGTACAATCAGCCCCAGCATTTT. This gives the protein CASSWDRYNQPQHF.

The CDR3 nucleotides read TGTGCTAGTGGTCTACAGGGTGGCACTGAAGCTTTCTTT. It encodes CASGLQGGTEAFF. The V and J genes are TRBV12-5 and TRBJ1-1; TRBD1 might be the D (6 bases). This CDR3 has 13 residues. Per the germline V gene, CDR1 is LGHNT and CDR2 is FRNRAP. Trimming cost V 5 bases and J 4 bases, with 11 bases left between them.

The chain recombines TRBV10-3 with TRBJ2-1; the D is unclear. V was cut by 3 bases and J by 0 bases, with 0 bases left in between. This CDR3 has 12 residues. Germline-derived CDR1 and CDR2 are ENHRY and SYGVKD. CDR3 amino acids: CAISDSYNEQFF. The CDR3 nucleotides read TGTGCCATCAGTGACTCCTACAATGAGCAGTTCTTC.

This chain connects TRBV27 to TRBJ2-3, with TRBD2 matching over 8 bases. Germline values: CDR1 MNHEY, CDR2 SMNVEV (reference sequence). The CDR3 runs to 15 residues. Trimming cost V 7 bases and J 0 bases; bases outside gene matches: 6. Written as DNA, the CDR3 is TGTGCCAGCAAAGAAGCGGGGGTGAGCACAGATACGCAGTATTTT. Translating it yields CASKEAGVSTDTQYF.

The rearrangement links TRBV19 to TRBJ1-4; 12 nucleotides align to TRBD1. Trimming cost V 5 bases and J 3 bases; bases outside gene matches: 7. Germline-derived CDR1 and CDR2 are LNHDA and SQIVND (reference sequence). The CDR3 contains 17 residues. The CDR3: CASSPPGQGAANEKLFF. Here the CDR3 DNA reads TGTGCCAGTAGTCCTCCGGGACAGGGGGCAGCTAATGAAAAACTGTTTTTT.

In its sample, this clone was seen a few times. The CDR3 reads CASSVGLAGNTEAFF. CDR3 nucleotides: TGTGCCAGCAGCGTAGGTTTAGCGGGGAACACTGAAGCTTTCTTT. The chain carries TRBV9 and TRBJ1-1, with no clear D. Trimming took 0 bases from V and 1 from J, leaving 10 bases between them. This CDR3 spans 15 amino acids. The germline CDR1 and CDR2 sequences are SGDLS and YYNGEE.

A few counts support this clone. The rearrangement uses TRBV29-1 and TRBJ2-7; possible D gene TRBD2, 5 bases. The germline V and J ends were trimmed by 7 bases and 7 bases, with 17 bases remaining between them. Germline V CDR1 and CDR2: SQVTM, ANQGSEA. This CDR3 is 12 amino acids long. CDR3 nucleotides: TGCAGCGCGCGGCGAGGGCCGAGAGAGCAGTACTTC. It codes for CSARRGPREQYF.

The chain couples TRBV30 to TRBJ2-2, with a possible D match to TRBD2 (6 bases). This CDR3 comprises 17 residues. The V and J ends lost 1 base and 3 bases respectively, with 18 bases between them. Germline values: CDR1 GTSNPN, CDR2 SVGIG (reference sequence). The chain's CDR3 is CAWSAPRGGTHTGELFF. The CDR3 nucleotides read TGTGCCTGGAGTGCCCCCCGGGGAGGCACCCACACCGGGGAGCTGTTTTTT.

The chain has TRBV13 and TRBJ2-7, with D unresolved. V was clipped by 0 bases and J by 0 bases, with 6 bases between them. Germline CDR1 reads PRHDT; CDR2 reads FYEKMQ (reference sequence). This CDR3 has 14 amino acids. The CDR3, as DNA: TGTGCCAGCAGCTTAGGCAAGTTCTCCTACGAGCAGTACTTC. Residues: CASSLGKFSYEQYF. Full variable domain (rest looked up from reference TRBV13 and TRBJ2-7): AAGVIQSPRHLIKEKRETATLKCYPIPRHDTVYWYQQGPGQDPQFLISFYEKMQSDKGSIPDRFSAQQFSDYHSELNMSSLELGDSALYFCASSLGKFSYEQYFGPGTRLTVT.

V is TRBV27 and J is TRBJ2-6, with D uncertain. V dropped 2 bases and J dropped 0 bases, with 17 bases sitting between them. The CDR3 totals 19 residues. CDR1 MNHEY and CDR2 SMNVEV come from the germline V gene (reference sequence). The CDR3 sequence is CASSLRPAVIRSGANVLTF. The CDR3, as DNA: TGTGCCAGCAGTTTAAGGCCCGCAGTAATTCGCTCTGGGGCCAACGTCCTGACTTTC.

This chain joins TRBV5-8 and TRBJ1-5, with D possibly TRBD1 on 5 matching bases. The CDR3 is 15 residues long. V was trimmed by 4 bases and J by 1 base, leaving 12 bases between them. Germline V gene sequence: CDR1 SGHTS, CDR2 YDEGEE. CDR3 protein: CASSVAGMSNQPQHF. The CDR3 DNA follows: TGTGCCAGCAGCGTGGCAGGGATGAGCAATCAGCCCCAGCATTTT.

This clone has just a few counts. The chain couples TRBV27 to TRBJ1-4, with D unclear. The germline V gene encodes CDR1 MNHEY and CDR2 SMNVEV (reference sequence). CDR3 length: 14 amino acids. V gave up 5 bases and J gave up 8 bases, with 15 bases separating them. The CDR3 nucleotides are TGTGCCAGCAGTGGGGATATGGTACGGGAAAAACTGTTTTTT. Amino acid sequence: CASSGDMVREKLFF. Using reference TRBV27 and TRBJ1-4 for the parts outside the CDR3, the full variable domain is EAQVTQNPRYLITVTGKKLTVTCSQNMNHEYMSWYRQDPGLGLRQIYYSMNVEVTDKGDVPEGYKVSRKEKRNFPLILESPSPNQTSLYFCASSGDMVREKLFFGSGTQLSVL.

This clone was detected a few times. V is TRBV29-1 and J is TRBJ1-2; D is unclear. The germline V and J ends were trimmed by 1 base and 2 bases, with 11 bases remaining between them. Germline CDR1 and CDR2: SQVTM and ANQGSEA. The CDR3 has 14 amino acids. CDR3 in DNA: TGCAGCGTTGAAGGACACTACTCGAACTATGGCTACACCTTC. This sequence encodes CSVEGHYSNYGYTF.

This clone was counted only a few times. CDR3 DNA: TGCGCCAGCAGCGTACAGGACAGGCCCGGCTCCTACGAGCAGTACTTC. Translated, it gives CASSVQDRPGSYEQYF. The chain combines TRBV4-1 with TRBJ2-7, with 7 bases lining up with TRBD1. From germline, CDR1 is MGHRA and CDR2 YSYEKL. There are 16 residues in the CDR3. The V segment lost 5 bases and the J segment 0 bases; nucleotides outside the gene matches: 10.

This chain uses TRBV11-3 with TRBJ1-2; D gene ambiguous. Trimming removed 1 base at V and 6 bases at J, with 9 bases between. CDR1 is SGHNT and CDR2 is YENEEA in the germline V gene. The CDR3 totals 13 residues. This CDR3 is CASSLGAGDGYTF. Written as DNA, the CDR3 is TGTGCCAGCAGCTTAGGGGCCGGGGATGGCTACACCTTC.

This clone was counted a few times. V is TRBV9 and J is TRBJ2-1, with 12 positions matching TRBD2. The ends lost 0 bases at V and 10 bases at J; junction bases unmatched: 14. The CDR3 is 18 amino acids. From germline, CDR1 is SGDLS and CDR2 YYNGEE. For the CDR3, the DNA is TGTGCCAGCAGCGTAGTGGCTAGCGGGAGGGGCTTTCCGGGGGAGCAGTTCTTC. Protein product: CASSVVASGRGFPGEQFF.

The table lists this clone with a count of one. The V and J genes are TRBV19 and TRBJ1-2; D remains unclear. Germline V CDR1 and CDR2: LNHDA, SQIVND (reference sequence). The CDR3 spans 15 residues. V lost 7 bases, J lost 7 bases, and 22 bases lay in between. CDR3 in DNA: TGTGCCAGTATCGCCCTCGGAAGCAATGAGGGTGGCTACACCTTC. This gives the protein CASIALGSNEGGYTF.

The V call is TRBV14, the J call TRBJ1-4; D is unresolved. Between the trimmed V and J ends, which lost 4 bases and 5 bases, there was a span of 11 bases. Germline V gene sequence: CDR1 SGHDN, CDR2 FVKESK. The CDR3 loop spans 14 amino acids. This CDR3 reads CASSLIGLNEKLFF. The CDR3 DNA reads as TGTGCCAGCAGCCTGATCGGGCTCAATGAAAAACTGTTTTTT.

Concerning this clone: Other DNA sequences from this sample encode an identical CDR3 as well. V usage is TRBV7-9 and J usage is TRBJ1-1; a possible D gene is TRBD1 (6 bases). Trimming removed 5 bases from V and 4 bases from J, with 17 bases in between. This CDR3 is 15 amino acids long. Germline V gene sequence: CDR1 SEHNR, CDR2 FQNEAQ (reference sequence). The CDR3 here is CASSPQGRGSTEAFF. In DNA form, the CDR3 reads TGTGCCAGCAGCCCTCAGGGGCGGGGGAGCACTGAAGCTTTCTTT.

In this sample, this clone is medium-sized (0.01 to 0.1%). This chain connects TRBV6-1 to TRBJ2-7; possible D gene TRBD1, 8 bases. With 7 bases removed from V and 6 bases from J, the gap between germline ends came to 19 bases. This CDR3 has 14 amino acids. Germline V gene data show CDR1 as MNHNS and CDR2 as SASEGT. CDR3 amino acids: CASTERQGRGEQYF. The CDR3 DNA sequence: TGTGCCAGCACCGAACGACAGGGGAGGGGCGAGCAGTACTTC.